Following are 25 T cell receptor beta chains from one sample sequenced in a study of T cells of healthy individuals. Each CDR3 protein gets one entry after TCRdb re-called the 5' RACE reads with MiXCR. Of some 82,000 distinct CDR3 sequences in the sample, around 5.1% were seen once. Every receptor here comes from a female donor in good health.

This sequence joins TRBV3-1 and TRBJ1-5, with D maybe TRBD1 (6 bases). V lost 4 bases and J 4 bases, leaving 11 bases between the germline ends. Germline CDR1 and CDR2: LGHDT and YNNKEL (reference sequence). CDR3 length equals 14 residues. CDR3 DNA: TGTGCCAGCAGCCGGGACACCACGAATCAGCCCCAGCATTTT. This encodes CASSRDTTNQPQHF.

This rearrangement joins TRBV24-1 to TRBJ1-2; D gene uncertain. The CDR3 has 15 residues. The V and J ends lost 1 base and 8 bases respectively, with 16 bases between them. Germline CDR1 and CDR2: KGHDR and SFDVKD. CDR3 nucleotide sequence: TGTGCCACCAGTGATTTAAATCGCGGTATACAGGGCTACACCTTC. Translation: CATSDLNRGIQGYTF.

A remark on this clonotype: A read error may be the cause here, since a much bigger clone is one base away. The gene calls are TRBV29-1 and TRBJ1-2, with 10 bases matching TRBD1. Germline CDR1 reads SQVTM; CDR2 reads ANQGSEA. This CDR3 is 10 amino acids long. CDR3 sequence: CSVGQGGFTF. The CDR3 DNA sequence: TGCAGCGTCGGACAGGGGGGCTTCACCTTC.

This clonotype was seen only a few times. V gene TRBV7-9 combines with J gene TRBJ1-4, with TRBD1 matching over 8 bases. V lost 3 bases to trimming and J lost 7 bases; unmatched junction nucleotides: 4. Per the germline V gene, CDR1 is SEHNR and CDR2 is FQNEAQ (reference sequence). This CDR3 has 14 residues. CDR3 protein: CASSFGQGGEKLFF. The CDR3 nucleotides read TGTGCCAGCAGCTTCGGACAGGGCGGTGAAAAACTGTTTTTT. The full variable domain, rest sourced from reference TRBV7-9 and TRBJ1-4, is DTGVSQNPRHKITKRGQNVTFRCDPISEHNRLYWYRQTLGQGPEFLTYFQNEAQLEKSRLLSDRFSAERPKGSFSTLEIQRTEQGDSAMYLCASSFGQGGEKLFFGSGTQLSVL.

This clonotype occurred many times. The gene calls are TRBV11-2 and TRBJ2-6, with D maybe TRBD1 (6 bases). Germline CDR1 SGHAT, CDR2 FQNNGV. Trimming stripped 5 bases from V and 2 bases from J, with 10 bases between. The CDR3 runs to 15 residues. The CDR3 region has the DNA TGTGCCAGCAGCCAGGGACAACCTGGGGCCAACGTCCTGACTTTC. Encoded protein: CASSQGQPGANVLTF. The complete variable domain, with remaining parts taken from reference TRBV11-2 and TRBJ2-6, reads EAGVAQSPRYKIIEKRQSVAFWCNPISGHATLYWYQQILGQGPKLLIQFQNNGVVDDSQLPKDRFSAERLKGVDSTLKIQPAKLEDSAVYLCASSQGQPGANVLTFGAGSRLTVL.

This clonotype was observed many times. V is TRBV4-1 and J is TRBJ2-7; perhaps D is TRBD1 or TRBD2 (6 bases each). The germline gives CDR1 MGHRA, CDR2 YSYEKL. CDR3 size: 14 residues. Trimming took off 0 bases at V and 6 bases at J, with 12 bases between the two ends. The CDR3 region has the DNA TGCGCCAGCAGCCAAGATCGGAGGGGGGTCGAGCAGTACTTC. Its translation: CASSQDRRGVEQYF.

The rearrangement joins TRBV28 to TRBJ2-7, with a weak D call TRBD1 (6 bases). CDR1 is MDHEN, CDR2 SYDVKM, per germline. Trimming took 4 bases from V and 0 from J, leaving 16 bases between them. The CDR3 totals 16 residues. CDR3 loop: CASSSSGTRSSYEQYF. DNA for the CDR3: TGTGCCAGCAGTTCGTCCGGGACAAGGAGCTCCTACGAGCAGTACTTC.

In its sample, this clonotype was seen many times. The chain couples TRBV3-1 to TRBJ2-5, with D unresolved. With 4 bases removed from V and 5 bases from J, the gap between germline ends came to 20 bases. CDR1 and CDR2 (germline): LGHDT, YNNKEL (reference sequence). The CDR3 has 16 residues. This CDR3 is CASSPPIGRMSETQYF. The CDR3 DNA follows: TGTGCCAGCAGCCCGCCCATTGGCCGGATGTCCGAGACCCAGTACTTC.

The table lists this clonotype with many counts. The chain couples TRBV7-8 to TRBJ1-2; tentative D call: TRBD1 (6 bases). The V and J ends lost 9 bases and 0 bases respectively, with 20 bases between them. The CDR3 totals 16 residues. CDR1 is SGHVS, CDR2 FQNEAQ, per germline. Here the CDR3 DNA reads TGTGCCAGTGGGTACCACAGGGCACAAGCTAACTATGGCTACACCTTC. Protein product: CASGYHRAQANYGYTF. Combining the CDR3 with reference TRBV7-8 and TRBJ1-2 gives the whole variable domain GAGVSQSPRYKVAKRGQDVALRCDPISGHVSLFWYQQALGQGPEFLTYFQNEAQLDKSGLPSDRFFAERPEGSVSTLKIQRTQQEDSAVYLCASGYHRAQANYGYTFGSGTRLTVV.

In its sample, this clonotype was seen many times. This chain uses TRBV7-4 with TRBJ2-7; D ambiguous. Trimming left V 1 base short and J 3 bases short, with 7 bases between. Germline V lookup: CDR1 SGHVT, CDR2 SQSDAQ. This CDR3 is 13 amino acids long. CDR3: CASSLGGVYEQYF. As DNA, the CDR3 is TGTGCCAGCAGCTTAGGCGGCGTCTACGAGCAGTACTTC.

This clonotype came up many times. The chain combines TRBV7-9 with TRBJ1-1; D not resolved. There are 12 residues in the CDR3. CDR1 is SEHNR, CDR2 FQNEAQ, per germline (reference sequence). V was clipped by 5 bases and J by 3 bases, with 7 bases between them. CDR3 protein: CASSAGDTEAFF. CDR3 bases: TGTGCCAGCAGCGCCGGCGACACTGAAGCTTTCTTT.

This clonotype was seen repeatedly, ten times or more. The rearrangement joins TRBV6-6 to TRBJ2-1, with 7 positions matching TRBD2. The length of the CDR3 is 13 residues. Germline loops: CDR1 MNHNY, CDR2 SVGAGI (reference sequence). Trimming took 7 bases from V and 4 from J; bases not matched to a gene: 4. CDR3 protein: CASKLALYNEQFF. CDR3 bases: TGTGCCAGCAAACTAGCGCTTTACAATGAGCAGTTCTTC.

This clonotype was seen repeatedly, ten times or more. The rearrangement uses TRBV23-1 and TRBJ2-2; D call uncertain. TRBV23-1 is an ORF, with its function uncertain. Trimming took off 6 bases at V and 0 bases at J, with 17 bases between the two ends. This CDR3 region has 17 residues. The CDR3 protein is CASSLHQDQPNTGELFF. DNA for the CDR3: TGCGCCAGCAGCCTTCACCAGGACCAGCCGAACACCGGGGAGCTGTTTTTT.

This chain links TRBV7-2 with TRBJ1-2; D perhaps matches TRBD1 (6 bases). Trimming cost V 1 base and J 3 bases, with 9 bases left between them. Germline V CDR1 and CDR2: SGHTA, FQGNSA. This CDR3 spans 14 amino acids. CDR3 loop: CASSLVQGYYGYTF. CDR3 DNA: TGTGCCAGCAGCTTAGTACAGGGATACTATGGCTACACCTTC. The full variable domain, in which reference TRBV7-2 and TRBJ1-2 provide the parts outside the CDR3, is GAGVSQSPSNKVTEKGKDVELRCDPISGHTALYWYRQSLGQGLEFLIYFQGNSAPDKSGLPSDRFSAERTGGSVSTLTIQRTQQEDSAVYLCASSLVQGYYGYTFGSGTRLTVV.

Of note for this clonotype: Since a much larger clone is just one base distant, this may be a read error. The V and J genes are TRBV6-2 or TRBV6-3 and TRBJ2-4, with 9 bases lining up with TRBD1. V lost 6 bases and J lost 4; bases outside the gene matches: 10. The CDR3 has 16 residues. Germline V lookup: CDR1 MNHEY, CDR2 SVGEGT. The DNA of the CDR3 is TGTGCCAGCAGCCACGGACAGGGGACACATAAAAACATTCAGTACTTC. Residues: CASSHGQGTHKNIQYF.

This clonotype was seen more than once but under ten times. The V and J genes are TRBV12-5 and TRBJ2-1; 8 bases fit TRBD1. Germline values: CDR1 LGHNT, CDR2 FRNRAP. Losses at the gene ends were 7 bases for V and 3 bases for J; bases not matched to a gene: 8. CDR3 length equals 15 residues. The CDR3 loop is CASAHGQGIYNEQFF. The DNA of the CDR3 is TGTGCTAGTGCTCATGGACAGGGCATCTACAATGAGCAGTTCTTC.

This clonotype occurred a few times. This chain links TRBV7-9 with TRBJ1-3; 10 nucleotides match TRBD1. The J segment lost 4 bases and the V segment lost 0 bases, leaving 3 bases of the junction unmatched. The CDR3 contains 16 residues. Germline CDR1 and CDR2: SEHNR and FQNEAQ (reference sequence). For the CDR3, the DNA is TGTGCCAGCAGCTTAGCGGGACAGGGGCAAGGAAACACCATATATTTT. Residues: CASSLAGQGQGNTIYF.

This clonotype has a count of ten or more. The gene calls are TRBV4-3 and TRBJ2-5, with 7 bases lining up with TRBD2. V trimming: 2 bases; J trimming: 3 bases; junction bases outside the gene matches: 12. This CDR3 spans 17 amino acids. Germline V gene data show CDR1 as LGHNA and CDR2 as YSLEER. As DNA, the CDR3 is TGCGCCAGCAGCCAACTCCCAGGGCCGGGGGGAGAAGAGACCCAGTACTTC. Translating gives CASSQLPGPGGEETQYF.

The gene calls are TRBV6-2 or TRBV6-3 and TRBJ2-1; 7 nucleotides line up with TRBD2. Trimming took 4 bases from V and 6 from J; bases not matched to a gene: 9. The CDR3 consists of 15 residues. Germline V gives CDR1 MNHEY, CDR2 SVGEGT. DNA for the CDR3: TGTGCCAGCAGTTTTCCACCGGGCGGGAGCAATGAGCAGTTCTTC. This encodes CASSFPPGGSNEQFF.

The table lists this clonotype with many counts. The chain joins TRBV2 to TRBJ2-7, with 9 bases matching TRBD2. The CDR3 contains 14 residues. Germline trimming cut 5 bases from V and 6 bases from J; bases unmatched to any gene: 8. Germline V gene sequence: CDR1 SNHLY, CDR2 FYNNEI. The DNA of the CDR3 is TGTGCCAGCAGTCGAGGGGCGGGAGGGACCGAGCAGTACTTC. Translated: CASSRGAGGTEQYF.

This clonotype was detected many times. V and J are TRBV3-1 and TRBJ1-1; a possible D gene is TRBD1 (5 bases). CDR3 length: 13 residues. The germline CDR1 and CDR2 sequences are LGHDT and YNNKEL (reference sequence). The V gene lost 1 base and the J gene lost 7 bases, with 10 bases spanning the gap. The CDR3 loop is CASSQGWGGEAFF. CDR3 in DNA: TGTGCCAGCAGCCAAGGATGGGGGGGTGAAGCTTTCTTT.

This clonotype was counted ten times or more. The V call is TRBV6-2 or TRBV6-3, the J call TRBJ2-2; D remains ambiguous. From germline, CDR1 is MNHEY and CDR2 SVGEGT. Deletions cut 5 bases from V and 7 bases from J, with 8 bases between. The CDR3 runs 12 residues. The CDR3 here is CASSAVDGELFF. CDR3 nucleotide sequence: TGTGCCAGCAGTGCGGTGGACGGGGAGCTGTTTTTT.

The V gene is TRBV28, the J gene TRBJ1-5; D gene uncertain. The V and J ends lost 5 bases and 1 base respectively, with 9 bases between them. Looked up from germline, CDR1 is MDHEN and CDR2 is SYDVKM. The CDR3 is made up of 14 amino acids. In nucleotides, the CDR3 is TGTGCCAGCAGTCGTCCGGCGAGCAATCAGCCCCAGCATTTT. Translated, it gives CASSRPASNQPQHF. Combining the CDR3 with reference TRBV28 and TRBJ1-5 gives the whole variable domain DVKVTQSSRYLVKRTGEKVFLECVQDMDHENMFWYRQDPGLGLRLIYFSYDVKMKEKGDIPEGYSVSREKKERFSLILESASTNQTSMYLCASSRPASNQPQHFGDGTRLSIL.

The V and J genes are TRBV5-4 and TRBJ1-1, with D possibly TRBD1 on 5 matching bases. The germline gives CDR1 SGHNT, CDR2 YYREEE (reference sequence). The V gene lost 4 bases and the J gene lost 4 bases, with 11 bases spanning the gap. The CDR3 is 13 residues long. The CDR3 DNA follows: TGTGCCAGCAGCATGGACACGAGCACTGAAGCTTTCTTT. It yields the protein CASSMDTSTEAFF.

This clonotype has ten or more counts. The junction shows a germline mismatch at one end, possibly a read error. The V and J genes are TRBV6-5 and TRBJ1-1, with D maybe TRBD1 (6 bases). CDR3 length: 14 residues. Germline lookup yields CDR1 MNHEY and CDR2 SVGAGI. CDR3 sequence: CASSYDRPNAEAFF. CDR3 nucleotide sequence: TGTGCCAGCAGTTACGACAGGCCGAACGCTGAAGCTTTCTTT.